This TCR beta chain emerged from a study of breast tumors, draining lymph nodes, adjacent tissues. Findings and caveats of the study: Tumor and nontumor repertoires were significantly more similar in luminal-like than in basal-like breast cancer. The lymph node origin of tumor T cells was framed as consistent with a hypothesis, not demonstrated. Tumor TCR diversity was below lymph nodes but above nontumor tissue.

TCRdb called the multiplex PCR reads again in MiXCR, with one record for every CDR3 protein. The repertoire holds some 100,000 distinct CDR3 sequences, with around 21% as singletons. On this clonotype itself: No antigen is known for it. At one end the junction does not follow the germline gene, possibly because of a read error.

Germline V lookup: CDR1 SGDLS, CDR2 YYNGEE. The CDR3 loop spans 15 amino acids. The lymph nodes were axillary draining lymph nodes from breast cancer patients. The chain is built from TRBV9 and TRBJ2-1, with 10 bases fitting TRBD2. Input material: axillary lymph node tissue. The clonotype comes from a female donor with breast cancer. Some clones in this sample may be carry-over from other donors' samples. The DNA of the CDR3 is TGTGCCTGCAGCGTAAGCTCTAGCGGGGGCAATGAGCAGTTCTTC. The encoded protein is CACSVSSSGGNEQFF.